The source of this T cell receptor (beta chain) is a study of immune characterization of retroperitoneal liposarcoma. This clonotype was seen a handful of times. Germline V gives CDR1 MNHNS, CDR2 SASEGT. V lost 0 bases and J lost 6, with 10 bases in between. The CDR3 sequence is 14 residues long. TCRdb ran MiXCR on the PCR reads and lists one entry per CDR3 protein. The top ten clones hold more than 13% of a sample with thousands of distinct CDR3 sequences, roughly 41% of them seen once. The source of this sequence is a male donor with retroperitoneal liposarcoma. The sequencing sample was made of tumor tissue. The chain employs TRBV6-1 and TRBJ2-3; tentative D call: TRBD1 (6 bases). CDR3 loop: CASSEAPRGDTQYF. In DNA form, the CDR3 reads TGTGCCAGCAGTGAAGCGCCCAGGGGCGATACGCAGTATTTT.